The 29 T cell receptor beta chains below come from one sample, sequenced in a study of cytomegalovirus exposure and HLA in healthy donors. The PCR contained 60 Vbeta and 13 Jbeta primers. Libraries were prepared by immunoSEQ multiplex PCR; TCRdb keeps only in-frame clonotypes and omits some of them. The sample carries 70,000 to 95,000 clones, 60% to 85% recorded once. The sample taken for sequencing was PBMCs. The source is a male donor in good health and CMV-seronegative.

The chain employs TRBV5-1 and TRBJ2-1; 7 nucleotides align to TRBD2. V was pared by 2 bases and J by 3 bases, with 2 bases of the junction left unmatched. The CDR3 spans 14 residues. The germline V gene encodes CDR1 SGHRS and CDR2 YFSETQ. The CDR3 region is CASSFGLDYNEQFF. The CDR3 DNA is TGCGCCAGCAGCTTCGGACTAGACTACAATGAGCAGTTCTTC.

CDR3 protein: CASMEVRGTEAFF. In DNA form, the CDR3 reads TGTGCCAGCATGGAGGTTCGCGGCACTGAAGCTTTCTTT. The rearrangement joins TRBV6-1 to TRBJ1-1; D not certain. Germline CDR1 reads MNHNS; CDR2 reads SASEGT. The CDR3 runs to 13 residues. With 7 bases removed from V and 4 bases from J, the gap between germline ends came to 13 bases.

The gene calls are TRBV18 and TRBJ1-5, with D hard to call. The CDR3 spans 13 residues. Germline-derived CDR1 and CDR2 are KGHSH and LQKENI. V shed 4 bases and J shed 5 bases, with 9 bases lying between them. The CDR3 DNA reads as TGTGCCAGCTCACAAAACGGAGATCAGCCCCAGCATTTT. It translates to CASSQNGDQPQHF.

This clone was found a few times. The V call is TRBV27, the J call TRBJ1-5; possible D gene TRBD1, 6 bases. The V and J ends lost 6 bases and 0 bases respectively, with 12 bases between them. The CDR3 totals 15 residues. Germline values: CDR1 MNHEY, CDR2 SMNVEV (reference sequence). The CDR3 DNA sequence: TGTGCCAGCAGCCCCGGACAGCCTAGCAATCAGCCCCAGCATTTT. This sequence encodes CASSPGQPSNQPQHF.

The gene calls are TRBV7-3 and TRBJ2-5, with 7 bases aligning to TRBD2. The V gene's germline CDR1 is SGHTA and CDR2 FQGTGA. Trimming removed 1 base from V and 1 base from J; junction bases left unmatched: 3. This CDR3 spans 15 amino acids. CDR3 nucleotides: TGTGCCAGCAGCTTAATGGGAGGGCTCCAAGAGACCCAGTACTTC. It specifies CASSLMGGLQETQYF.

The chain joins TRBV9 to TRBJ1-1; 9 nucleotides line up with TRBD1. Germline V lookup: CDR1 SGDLS, CDR2 YYNGEE. The V gene end was trimmed by 0 bases and the J gene end by 1 base; junction bases not matched to a gene: 4. The CDR3 is 16 amino acids. DNA of the CDR3: TGTGCCAGCAGCGTAGGGGTGGGACAGGGGAACACTGAAGCTTTCTTT. This codes for CASSVGVGQGNTEAFF.

Regarding this clone: Relative to the germline gene, one junction end is altered; a read error may explain this. The V and J genes are TRBV6-1 and TRBJ1-5; D is uncertain. Germline V CDR1 and CDR2: MNHNS, SASEGT. The CDR3 loop spans 14 amino acids. CDR3 region: CASSDGYSNQPQNF. The CDR3 region has the DNA TGTGCCAGCAGTGACGGGTATAGCAATCAGCCCCAGAATTTT.

The chain recombines TRBV4-3 with TRBJ2-1; TRBD1 matches 9 bases. V was pared by 5 bases and J by 6 bases, with 8 bases of the junction left unmatched. This CDR3 has 15 residues. Germline-derived CDR1 and CDR2 are LGHNA and YSLEER. The chain's CDR3 is CASSFRTGETNEQFF. The CDR3 region has the DNA TGCGCCAGCAGCTTTCGGACAGGGGAGACCAATGAGCAGTTCTTC.

CDR3 nucleotides: TGTGCCAGTAGTATATGGCGGGGGGGCCAGGATGAGCAGTTCTTC. It specifies CASSIWRGGQDEQFF. The chain carries TRBV19 and TRBJ2-1; the match to TRBD2 covers 9 bases. Losses at the gene ends were 2 bases for V and 8 bases for J; bases not matched to a gene: 7. The CDR3 covers 15 residues. Germline V CDR1 and CDR2: LNHDA, SQIVND (reference sequence).

The chain couples TRBV5-1 to TRBJ2-7; TRBD2 is a possible D gene (5 bases). Deletions cut 4 bases from V and 1 base from J, with 6 bases between. CDR3 length equals 12 residues. Per germline, CDR1 SGHRS and CDR2 YFSETQ. The CDR3 spells CASSRGSYEQYF. The DNA for the CDR3 is TGCGCCAGCAGCCGCGGGTCCTACGAGCAGTACTTC.

This chain links TRBV9 with TRBJ2-3; 9 bases are shared with TRBD2. Germline trimming cut 0 bases from V and 2 bases from J; bases unmatched to any gene: 10. The germline CDR1 and CDR2 sequences are SGDLS and YYNGEE. This CDR3 region has 18 residues. The DNA of the CDR3 is TGTGCCAGCAGCGTAGGTTGGGCGGGAGGGCCTGACACAGATACGCAGTATTTT. Its translation: CASSVGWAGGPDTDTQYF.

The V gene is TRBV9, the J gene TRBJ1-1, with D possibly TRBD1 on 6 matching bases. Germline CDR1 is SGDLS and CDR2 is YYNGEE. The CDR3 length is 15 residues. V was cut by 0 bases and J by 6 bases, with 15 bases left in between. In DNA form, the CDR3 reads TGTGCCAGCAGCGTAGGGTCCCGGGCAGGGGCTGAAGCTTTCTTT. Translation: CASSVGSRAGAEAFF.

This chain joins TRBV19 and TRBJ1-5; TRBD1 matches at 8 bases. The V segment lost 2 bases and the J segment 7 bases; nucleotides outside the gene matches: 4. Looked up from germline, CDR1 is LNHDA and CDR2 is SQIVND (reference sequence). The CDR3 has 14 amino acids. The CDR3 sequence is CASSITGGFQPQHF. The CDR3 coding sequence is TGTGCCAGTAGTATAACAGGGGGGTTCCAGCCCCAGCATTTT.

This chain joins TRBV6-5 and TRBJ2-1, with 7 bases identical to TRBD2. The germline V gene has CDR1 MNHEY and CDR2 SVGAGI. J was trimmed by 9 bases and V by 6 bases; bases with no gene match: 5. CDR3 length: 12 amino acids. As DNA, the CDR3 is TGTGCCAGCAGGGAGTCGGGGGGTGAGCAGTTCTTC. This sequence encodes CASRESGGEQFF.

Concerning this clone itself: Germline is not matched at one junction end, which may reflect a read error. CDR3 DNA: TGTTCCAGCAGCTTACTCACAGATACGCAGTATTTT. This codes for CSSSLLTDTQYF. The chain couples TRBV7-9 to TRBJ2-3; no firm D call. The CDR3 length is 12 residues. Germline loops: CDR1 SEHNR, CDR2 FQNEAQ (reference sequence).

The chain uses TRBV18 and TRBJ2-5; a possible D gene is TRBD2 (6 bases). Germline V CDR1 and CDR2: KGHSH, LQKENI. The V end was cut by 5 bases, the J end by 2 bases, with 9 bases between. CDR3 length equals 13 residues. This CDR3 is CASSTGTQETQYF. The CDR3 DNA reads TGTGCCAGCTCAACCGGGACTCAAGAGACCCAGTACTTC. Drawing the rest from reference TRBV18 and TRBJ2-5, the complete variable domain is NAGVMQNPRHLVRRRGQEARLRCSPMKGHSHVYWYRQLPEEGLKFMVYLQKENIIDESGMPKERFSAEFPKEGPSILRIQQVVRGDSAAYFCASSTGTQETQYFGPGTRLLVL.

CDR3 in DNA: TGTGCCAGCAGCCCGACAGGGGCCTCTGGAAACACCATATATTTT. Translating it yields CASSPTGASGNTIYF. The chain recombines TRBV28 with TRBJ1-3, with 8 nucleotides matching TRBD1. J lost 0 bases, V lost 6 bases, and 4 bases had no gene match. Germline loops: CDR1 MDHEN, CDR2 SYDVKM. The CDR3 has 15 amino acids.

The V gene is TRBV5-1, the J gene TRBJ1-2; D ambiguous. This CDR3 is 14 amino acids long. Trimming left V 4 bases short and J 2 bases short, with 12 bases between. The V gene's germline CDR1 is SGHRS and CDR2 YFSETQ. The CDR3 sequence is CASSRGRSNYGYTF. Written as DNA, the CDR3 is TGCGCCAGCAGCCGAGGGCGGAGCAACTATGGCTACACCTTC.

The chain links TRBV6-5 to TRBJ2-7, with 7 positions matching TRBD1. CDR1 is MNHEY, CDR2 SVGAGI, per germline. Trimming removed 4 bases from V and 3 bases from J; junction bases left unmatched: 12. This CDR3 is built from 16 residues. The CDR3 region has the DNA TGTGCCAGCAGTTCCCCACCCCATAGACAGGGCTACGAGCAGTACTTC. Amino acid sequence: CASSSPPHRQGYEQYF.

This sequence joins TRBV5-8 and TRBJ1-4; unclear D gene. The CDR3 has 16 amino acids. V was pared by 0 bases and J by 7 bases, with 16 bases between. The germline V gene encodes CDR1 SGHTS and CDR2 YDEGEE. The CDR3 nucleotides are TGTGCCAGCAGCTTGGCCAGACACCGGGAACTTGAAAAACTGTTTTTT. The encoded protein is CASSLARHRELEKLFF.

This clone showed up just a few times. This rearrangement joins TRBV28 to TRBJ2-3, with D uncertain. Germline V gene sequence: CDR1 MDHEN, CDR2 SYDVKM. There are 12 residues in the CDR3. V lost 5 bases to trimming and J lost 5 bases, with 8 bases between them. The CDR3 coding sequence is TGTGCCAGCAGTCCCCTGCGAGATACGCAGTATTTT. Protein product: CASSPLRDTQYF.

This clone has more than one count but fewer than ten. V and J are TRBV5-6 and TRBJ1-1; D remains unclear. The CDR3 has 15 residues. CDR1 and CDR2 from the germline V gene are SGHDT and YYEEEE. V lost 5 bases, J lost 1 base, and 15 bases lay in between. The CDR3: CASSFLDSPNTEAFF. For the CDR3, the DNA is TGTGCCAGCAGTTTCTTAGACTCACCGAACACTGAAGCTTTCTTT.

To note about this clone: One junction end disagrees with the germline gene, perhaps due to a read error. At the DNA level, this CDR3 is encoded by other sequences in the same sample as well. The rearrangement joins TRBV19 to TRBJ1-4; TRBD1 agrees at 8 bases. The CDR3 runs to 15 residues. CDR1 is LNHDA, CDR2 SQIVND, per germline (reference sequence). The CDR3 here is CASIPRDRSNEKLFF. CDR3 sequence (DNA): TGCGCCAGTATCCCGCGGGACAGGAGTAATGAAAAACTGTTTTTT.

This rearrangement joins TRBV10-3 to TRBJ2-7, with 9 bases that match TRBD1. The CDR3 has 15 amino acids. With V trimmed by 7 bases and J by 2 bases, 9 bases remained unmatched. Germline V gene lookup returns CDR1 ENHRY and CDR2 SYGVKD. CDR3 in amino acids: CAIKDPGQGPYEQYF. The CDR3 DNA sequence: TGTGCCATCAAGGATCCGGGACAGGGTCCCTACGAGCAGTACTTC.

The chain has TRBV2 and TRBJ1-2; 10 nucleotides match TRBD1. Germline lookup yields CDR1 SNHLY and CDR2 FYNNEI. CDR3 length: 14 residues. Trimming took 4 bases from V and 8 from J; bases not matched to a gene: 7. CDR3 region: CASSGQGARNGYTF. The CDR3 DNA reads as TGTGCCAGCAGTGGACAGGGGGCGAGGAACGGCTACACCTTC.

This clone was seen once. The chain is built from TRBV15 and TRBJ2-7, with TRBD2 matching over 11 bases. The J segment lost 7 bases and the V segment lost 2 bases, leaving 13 bases of the junction unmatched. The CDR3 contains 17 residues. Per the germline V gene, CDR1 is LNHNV and CDR2 is YYDKDF (reference sequence). CDR3 nucleotide sequence: TGTGCCACCAGCAGACATGTAGTAGCGGGAGGGCCGAAGGAGCAGTACTTC. Translation gives CATSRHVVAGGPKEQYF. The variable domain in full, completed from reference TRBV15 and TRBJ2-7, reads DAMVIQNPRYQVTQFGKPVTLSCSQTLNHNVMYWYQQKSSQAPKLLFHYYDKDFNNEADTPDNFQSRRPNTSFCFLDIRSPGLGDTAMYLCATSRHVVAGGPKEQYFGPGTRLTVT.

V and J are TRBV5-1 and TRBJ2-5; TRBD2 might be the D (7 bases). The DNA end is a closer match to TRBJ2-7, so the J assignment may be wrong. Germline CDR1 SGHRS, CDR2 YFSETQ. CDR3 size: 15 residues. The CDR3 sequence: CASSYGRGPAYEQYF. CDR3 DNA: TGCGCCAGCAGCTATGGGCGGGGGCCTGCCTACGAGCAGTACTTC.

A word on this clone: Mismatch with germline at one junction end may stem from a read error. The J gene is TRBJ2-3, the V gene TRBV12-5, with TRBD2 identical over 12 bases. The CDR3 spans 13 residues. Looked up from germline, CDR1 is LGHNT and CDR2 is FRNRAP. CDR3 residues: CASSPLAGGPHIF. CDR3 nucleotide sequence: TGTGCTAGTTCCCCACTAGCGGGGGGTCCCCACATCTTT.

The chain couples TRBV19 to TRBJ1-5; D remains ambiguous. CDR1 and CDR2 from the germline V gene are LNHDA and SQIVND (reference sequence). CDR3 length equals 15 residues. V was trimmed by 0 bases and J by 5 bases, leaving 11 bases between them. In DNA, the CDR3 is TGTGCCAGTAGTATAGACATGGGAGAATATCAGCCCCAGCATTTT. The encoded protein is CASSIDMGEYQPQHF.